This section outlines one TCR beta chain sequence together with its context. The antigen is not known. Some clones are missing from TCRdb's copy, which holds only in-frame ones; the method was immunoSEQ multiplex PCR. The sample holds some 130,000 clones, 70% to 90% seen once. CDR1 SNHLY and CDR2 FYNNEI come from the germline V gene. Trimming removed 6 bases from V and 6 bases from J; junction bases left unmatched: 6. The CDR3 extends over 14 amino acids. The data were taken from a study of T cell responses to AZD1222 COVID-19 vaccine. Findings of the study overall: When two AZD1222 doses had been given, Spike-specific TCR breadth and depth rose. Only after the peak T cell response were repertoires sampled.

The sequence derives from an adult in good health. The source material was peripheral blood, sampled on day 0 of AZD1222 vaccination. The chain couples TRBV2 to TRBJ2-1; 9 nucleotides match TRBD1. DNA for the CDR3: TGTGCCAGCAGCACCGACAGGGGGATCAATGAGCAGTTCTTC. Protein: CASSTDRGINEQFF.